Below, 24 T cell receptor beta chains from the same sample are listed, as sequenced in a study of T-cell reconstitution after alpha-beta-depleted transplantation in children. The TCRbeta library was prepared with unique molecular identifiers. TCRdb reprocessed the PCR reads via MiXCR and lists one record per CDR3 protein. The table has hundreds of thousands of distinct CDR3 sequences, around 17% seen once; the top ten hold over 3%. The source material was PBMCs from the stem cell graft donor, sampled from the stem cell graft. The receptors derive from a human donor who donated a stem cell graft to a child with acute lymphoblastic leukemia.

V gene TRBV7-2 combines with J gene TRBJ2-1; D unclear. Trimming pared 7 bases from V and 9 bases from J, leaving 13 bases between. The CDR3 is 12 amino acids. Germline values: CDR1 SGHTA, CDR2 FQGNSA. This chain's CDR3 is CASTPYAGEQFF. CDR3 bases: TGTGCCAGCACCCCCTATGCAGGTGAGCAGTTCTTC.

V usage is TRBV4-1 and J usage is TRBJ2-1, with 7 bases that match TRBD1. CDR1 and CDR2 from the germline V gene are MGHRA and YSYEKL. The CDR3 is 16 amino acids. The ends lost 4 bases at V and 0 bases at J; junction bases unmatched: 6. The CDR3 spells CASSPEPGGSYNEQFF. In nucleotides, the CDR3 is TGCGCCAGCAGCCCCGAGCCAGGGGGCTCCTACAATGAGCAGTTCTTC.

The chain links TRBV29-1 to TRBJ2-2; D uncertain. From germline, CDR1 is SQVTM and CDR2 ANQGSEA. The CDR3 consists of 12 residues. Trimming cost V 3 bases and J 4 bases, with 6 bases left between them. CDR3 amino acids: CSVDRSTGELFF. Here the CDR3 DNA reads TGCAGCGTTGACAGGTCCACCGGGGAGCTGTTTTTT.

Only one count was recorded for this clonotype. V is TRBV28 and J is TRBJ2-3; the match to TRBD2 covers 10 bases. The CDR3 sequence is 17 residues long. The trim removed 1 base at V and 6 bases at J, leaving 10 bases unmatched. The germline CDR1 and CDR2 sequences are MDHEN and SYDVKM. CDR3 in amino acids: CASSLLGSGRAWDTQYF. The CDR3 DNA follows: TGTGCCAGCAGTTTATTAGGGAGCGGGAGGGCGTGGGATACGCAGTATTTT.

This clonotype was seen once. This chain uses TRBV5-1 with TRBJ2-7; the D is unclear. This CDR3 is built from 12 residues. V dropped 5 bases and J dropped 2 bases, with 8 bases sitting between them. The germline gives CDR1 SGHRS, CDR2 YFSETQ. CDR3 DNA sequence: TGCGCCAGCAGGACCGACCCCTACGAGCAGTACTTC. It yields the protein CASRTDPYEQYF. Together with reference TRBV5-1 and TRBJ2-7, the CDR3 gives the full variable domain: KAGVTQTPRYLIKTRGQQVTLSCSPISGHRSVSWYQQTPGQGLQFLFEYFSETQRNKGNFPGRFSGRQFSNSRSEMNVSTLELGDSALYLCASRTDPYEQYFGPGTRLTVT.

V gene TRBV5-1 combines with J gene TRBJ1-1; 7 bases agree with TRBD1. J was trimmed by 1 base and V by 4 bases; bases with no gene match: 4. CDR3 size: 14 residues. Germline lookup yields CDR1 SGHRS and CDR2 YFSETQ. The CDR3 DNA is TGCGCCAGCAGCGACGGGGACAGGAACACTGAAGCTTTCTTT. It is translated as CASSDGDRNTEAFF.

This clonotype was observed a handful of times. The chain recombines TRBV20-1 with TRBJ2-3, with TRBD1 identical over 10 bases. V dropped 0 bases and J dropped 2; count of bases not matched to a gene: 5. Germline V gives CDR1 DFQATT, CDR2 SNEGSKA (reference sequence). This CDR3 is 16 amino acids long. CDR3 nucleotides: TGCAGTGCTAGAGATCAGGGGACAGGGGTCACAGATACGCAGTATTTT. It yields the protein CSARDQGTGVTDTQYF.

This chain connects TRBV6-1 to TRBJ2-1; 7 bases are a match to TRBD1. CDR3 size: 16 residues. Germline V gene lookup returns CDR1 MNHNS and CDR2 SASEGT. Trimming removed 4 bases from V and 0 bases from J; junction bases left unmatched: 6. This CDR3 is CASSARTGASYNEQFF. The CDR3 DNA follows: TGTGCCAGCAGTGCCAGGACAGGCGCCTCCTACAATGAGCAGTTCTTC.

This clonotype was seen more than once but under ten times. The chain has TRBV6-2 or TRBV6-3 and TRBJ1-2, with D hard to call. The germline V gene encodes CDR1 MNHEY and CDR2 SVGEGT. Trimming stripped 0 bases from V and 7 bases from J, with 12 bases between. The CDR3 sequence is 14 residues long. CDR3 residues: CASSYSEGSGGYTF. CDR3 DNA sequence: TGTGCCAGCAGTTACTCGGAGGGTTCAGGTGGCTACACCTTC.

J is TRBJ1-3 and V is TRBV12-3 or TRBV12-4, with no clear D. V was shortened by 6 bases and J by 0 bases, with 9 bases between the two germline ends. This CDR3 spans 14 amino acids. Here the CDR3 DNA reads TGTGCCAGCAGACCCCAAAGCTCTGGAAACACCATATATTTT. It is translated as CASRPQSSGNTIYF.

The chain is built from TRBV12-3 or TRBV12-4 and TRBJ1-1, with a tentative D call TRBD1 (5 bases). V shed 7 bases and J shed 5 bases, with 14 bases lying between them. This CDR3 contains 13 residues. This CDR3 is CASTPRRGTEAFF. The CDR3 coding sequence is TGTGCCAGCACCCCTCGGCGGGGGACTGAAGCTTTCTTT.

This clonotype was observed a handful of times. J is TRBJ1-1 and V is TRBV18; no definite D call. The CDR3 extends over 15 amino acids. Deletions cut 1 base from V and 6 bases from J, with 15 bases between. Per germline, CDR1 KGHSH and CDR2 LQKENI. CDR3: CASSPQAELRAEAFF. Written as DNA, the CDR3 is TGTGCCAGCTCACCACAGGCAGAACTTCGGGCTGAAGCTTTCTTT. Looking up the rest from reference TRBV18 and TRBJ1-1 gives the full variable domain: NAGVMQNPRHLVRRRGQEARLRCSPMKGHSHVYWYRQLPEEGLKFMVYLQKENIIDESGMPKERFSAEFPKEGPSILRIQQVVRGDSAAYFCASSPQAELRAEAFFGQGTRLTVV.

This clonotype was found a few times. The V and J genes are TRBV30 and TRBJ1-4; no definite D call. CDR1 and CDR2 (germline): GTSNPN, SVGIG (reference sequence). The CDR3 has 13 residues. The V gene lost 0 bases and the J gene lost 9 bases, with 11 bases spanning the gap. The CDR3 coding sequence is TGTGCCTGGAGTGTGTCGGGCGACAAAAAACTGTTTTTT. Its translation is CAWSVSGDKKLFF.

The V call is TRBV10-3, the J call TRBJ2-7; D remains ambiguous. This CDR3 has 12 residues. CDR1 is ENHRY, CDR2 SYGVKD, per germline. V dropped 1 base and J dropped 3 bases, with 4 bases sitting between them. The CDR3 sequence: CAISEFLYEQYF. In DNA form, the CDR3 reads TGTGCCATCAGTGAGTTCCTCTACGAGCAGTACTTC.

This clonotype turned up a few times. The chain uses TRBV5-1 and TRBJ1-6; the D gene is possibly TRBD1 (5 bases). V lost 0 bases and J 7 bases, leaving 11 bases between the germline ends. This CDR3 is 15 amino acids long. Looked up from germline, CDR1 is SGHRS and CDR2 is YFSETQ. This CDR3 is CASSLDQGSNSPLHF. In nucleotides, the CDR3 is TGCGCCAGCAGCTTGGATCAGGGAAGCAATTCACCCCTCCACTTT. Together with reference TRBV5-1 and TRBJ1-6, the CDR3 gives the full variable domain: KAGVTQTPRYLIKTRGQQVTLSCSPISGHRSVSWYQQTPGQGLQFLFEYFSETQRNKGNFPGRFSGRQFSNSRSEMNVSTLELGDSALYLCASSLDQGSNSPLHFGNGTRLTVT.

The chain joins TRBV11-2 to TRBJ1-1, with a weak D call TRBD1 (5 bases). Trimming took off 0 bases at V and 1 base at J, with 12 bases between the two ends. Germline V lookup: CDR1 SGHAT, CDR2 FQNNGV. The CDR3 is 16 amino acids. CDR3 sequence reads: CASSLETGTENTEAFF. The CDR3 DNA sequence: TGTGCCAGCAGCTTAGAAACTGGGACGGAGAACACTGAAGCTTTCTTT.

This clonotype was recorded a few times. The genes are TRBV11-3 and TRBJ2-1, with D perhaps being TRBD1 or TRBD2 (6 bases each). Germline CDR1 reads SGHNT; CDR2 reads YENEEA. The V end lost 11 bases, the J end lost 8 bases, and 25 bases lay between the germline ends. The CDR3 is 15 residues long. CDR3 DNA sequence: TGTGCCTCCAGTCACTGGAGGGGGGCGGAAGATGAGCAGTTCTTC. Its protein is CASSHWRGAEDEQFF.

V gene TRBV7-6 combines with J gene TRBJ2-7; D unresolved. Trimming cost V 2 bases and J 5 bases, with 10 bases left between them. Germline CDR1 reads SGHVS; CDR2 reads FNYEAQ. The CDR3 has 13 residues. The CDR3 nucleotides are TGTGCCAGCAGCTTACTACAGTCCCACGAGCAGTACTTC. This codes for CASSLLQSHEQYF.

This chain uses TRBV7-9 with TRBJ1-5; D gene uncertain. Germline V gene sequence: CDR1 SEHNR, CDR2 FQNEAQ (reference sequence). V dropped 5 bases and J dropped 5 bases, with 10 bases sitting between them. The CDR3 totals 13 residues. This chain's CDR3 is CASSLASHQPQHF. Written as DNA, the CDR3 is TGTGCCAGCAGCCTGGCCAGCCATCAGCCCCAGCATTTT.

The DNA for the CDR3 is TGCGCCAGCAGCTGGAGTCTCTCAGGGGGAGCGGGGGCCGCTTTCTTT. Its protein is CASSWSLSGGAGAAFF. V usage is TRBV5-1 and J usage is TRBJ1-1; 7 bases are shared with TRBD1. Germline-derived CDR1 and CDR2 are SGHRS and YFSETQ. There are 16 residues in the CDR3. With V trimmed by 3 bases and J by 11 bases, 19 bases remained unmatched.

This clonotype has just a few counts. The V gene is TRBV4-1, the J gene TRBJ1-1; D call uncertain. Germline CDR1 MGHRA, CDR2 YSYEKL. The CDR3 runs 12 residues. V was clipped by 3 bases and J by 6 bases, with 8 bases between them. CDR3 protein: CASSQVGSEAFF. As DNA, the CDR3 is TGCGCCAGCAGCCAGGTGGGGTCTGAAGCTTTCTTT.

The chain has TRBV7-2 and TRBJ1-5, with TRBD1 identical over 8 bases. The CDR3 length is 13 residues. Trimming at V came to 5 bases and at J to 9 bases, leaving 6 bases not matched to a gene. CDR1 and CDR2 from the germline V gene are SGHTA and FQGNSA. The CDR3 region is CASSATGARPQHF. The CDR3 nucleotides read TGTGCCAGCAGCGCGACAGGGGCCCGGCCCCAGCATTTT. Full variable domain (rest looked up from reference TRBV7-2 and TRBJ1-5): GAGVSQSPSNKVTEKGKDVELRCDPISGHTALYWYRQSLGQGLEFLIYFQGNSAPDKSGLPSDRFSAERTGGSVSTLTIQRTQQEDSAVYLCASSATGARPQHFGDGTRLSIL.

This clonotype showed up many times. The V and J genes are TRBV5-6 and TRBJ1-2, with no clear D. The V end lost 3 bases, the J end lost 4 bases, and 13 bases lay between the germline ends. Germline lookup yields CDR1 SGHDT and CDR2 YYEEEE. This CDR3 is 14 amino acids long. In DNA form, the CDR3 reads TGTGCCAGCAGCTCCGTTGTCGGGATCTATGGCTACACCTTC. It specifies CASSSVVGIYGYTF. Based on the CDR3 plus reference TRBV5-6 and TRBJ1-2, the full variable domain is DAGVTQSPTHLIKTRGQQVTLRCSPKSGHDTVSWYQQALGQGPQFIFQYYEEEERQRGNFPDRFSGHQFPNYSSELNVNALLLGDSALYLCASSSVVGIYGYTFGSGTRLTVV.

V usage is TRBV19 and J usage is TRBJ2-2; TRBD1 matches at 10 bases. Germline V gives CDR1 LNHDA, CDR2 SQIVND (reference sequence). The V gene end was trimmed by 7 bases and the J gene end by 5 bases; junction bases not matched to a gene: 4. The CDR3 sequence is 14 residues long. DNA of the CDR3: TGTGCCAGTACGTGGGGACAGGGGACCGGGGAGCTGTTTTTT. Its translation is CASTWGQGTGELFF.